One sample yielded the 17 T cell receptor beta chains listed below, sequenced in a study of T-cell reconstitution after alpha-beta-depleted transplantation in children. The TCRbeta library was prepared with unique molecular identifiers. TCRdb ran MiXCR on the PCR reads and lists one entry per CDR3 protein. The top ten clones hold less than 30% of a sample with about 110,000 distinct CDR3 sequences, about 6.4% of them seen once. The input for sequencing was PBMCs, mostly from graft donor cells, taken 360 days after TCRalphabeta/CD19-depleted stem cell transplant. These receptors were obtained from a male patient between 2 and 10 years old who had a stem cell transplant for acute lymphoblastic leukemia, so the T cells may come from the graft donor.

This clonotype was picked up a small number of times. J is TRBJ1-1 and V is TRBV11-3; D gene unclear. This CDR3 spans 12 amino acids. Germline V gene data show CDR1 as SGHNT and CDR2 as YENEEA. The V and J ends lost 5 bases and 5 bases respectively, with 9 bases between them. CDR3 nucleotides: TGTGCCAGCAGCGGCGCGGGGACTGAAGCTTTCTTT. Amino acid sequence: CASSGAGTEAFF.

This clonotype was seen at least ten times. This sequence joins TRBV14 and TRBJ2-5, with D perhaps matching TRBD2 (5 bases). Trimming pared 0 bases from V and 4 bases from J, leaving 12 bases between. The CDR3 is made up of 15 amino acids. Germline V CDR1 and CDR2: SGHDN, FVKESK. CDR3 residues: CASSQDLGRRETQYF. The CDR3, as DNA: TGTGCCAGCAGCCAAGATTTGGGGAGAAGAGAGACCCAGTACTTC.

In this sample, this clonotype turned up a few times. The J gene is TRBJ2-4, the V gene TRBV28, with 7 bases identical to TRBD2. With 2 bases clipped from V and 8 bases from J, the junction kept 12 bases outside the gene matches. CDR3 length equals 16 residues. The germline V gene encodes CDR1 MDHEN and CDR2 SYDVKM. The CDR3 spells CASSLVPSGRRDIQYF. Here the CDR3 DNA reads TGTGCCAGCAGTTTAGTCCCTAGCGGCAGGAGGGACATTCAGTACTTC. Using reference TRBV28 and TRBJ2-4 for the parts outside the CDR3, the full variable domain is DVKVTQSSRYLVKRTGEKVFLECVQDMDHENMFWYRQDPGLGLRLIYFSYDVKMKEKGDIPEGYSVSREKKERFSLILESASTNQTSMYLCASSLVPSGRRDIQYFGAGTRLSVL.

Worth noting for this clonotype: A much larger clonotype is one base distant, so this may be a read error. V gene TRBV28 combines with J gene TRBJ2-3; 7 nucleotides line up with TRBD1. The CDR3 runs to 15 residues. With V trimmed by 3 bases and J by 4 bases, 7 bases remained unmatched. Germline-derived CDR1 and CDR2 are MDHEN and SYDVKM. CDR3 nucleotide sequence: TGTGCCAGCAGTTTGGGTAGGGGGCGCGCAGATACGCAGTATTTT. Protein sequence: CASSLGRGRADTQYF.

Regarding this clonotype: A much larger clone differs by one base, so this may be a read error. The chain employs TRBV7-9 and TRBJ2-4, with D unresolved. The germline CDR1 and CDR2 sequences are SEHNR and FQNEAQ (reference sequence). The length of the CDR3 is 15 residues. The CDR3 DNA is TGTGCCAGCAGCACCTCCCAGTTAGCCAATAACATTCAGTACTTC. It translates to CASSTSQLANNIQYF.

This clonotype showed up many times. The CDR3 loop reads CASAWWGTSTDTQYF. The CDR3 DNA sequence: TGTGCTAGTGCCTGGTGGGGAACGAGCACAGATACGCAGTATTTT. The chain uses TRBV12-5 and TRBJ2-3; unclear D gene. The CDR3 totals 15 residues. V lost 7 bases and J lost 0, with 14 bases in between. Per the germline V gene, CDR1 is LGHNT and CDR2 is FRNRAP.

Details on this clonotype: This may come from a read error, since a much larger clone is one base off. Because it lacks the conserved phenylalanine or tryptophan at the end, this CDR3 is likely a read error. The CDR3 here is CASSLVWTVPYEQYS. The CDR3 DNA reads TGTGCCAGCAGCTTAGTCTGGACAGTTCCATACGAGCAGTACTCC. The genes are TRBV7-2 and TRBJ2-7; D may be TRBD1 (6 bases). The germline V gene encodes CDR1 SGHTA and CDR2 FQGNSA. The CDR3 is 15 residues long. V lost 1 base, J lost 4 bases, and 14 bases lay in between.

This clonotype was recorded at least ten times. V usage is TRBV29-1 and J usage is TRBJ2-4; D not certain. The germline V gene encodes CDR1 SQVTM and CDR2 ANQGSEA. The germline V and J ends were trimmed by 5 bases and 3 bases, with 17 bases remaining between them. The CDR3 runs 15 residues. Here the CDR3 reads CSVQHSYNYKNIQYF. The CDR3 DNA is TGCAGCGTTCAACATTCTTACAACTACAAAAACATTCAGTACTTC.

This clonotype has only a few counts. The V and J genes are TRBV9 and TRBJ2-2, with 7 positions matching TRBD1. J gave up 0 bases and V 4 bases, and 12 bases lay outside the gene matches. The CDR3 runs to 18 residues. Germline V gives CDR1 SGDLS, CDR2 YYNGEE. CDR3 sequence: CASSPRGRGQPNTGELFF. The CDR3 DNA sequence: TGTGCCAGCAGCCCCCGCGGACGGGGACAGCCGAACACCGGGGAGCTGTTTTTT.

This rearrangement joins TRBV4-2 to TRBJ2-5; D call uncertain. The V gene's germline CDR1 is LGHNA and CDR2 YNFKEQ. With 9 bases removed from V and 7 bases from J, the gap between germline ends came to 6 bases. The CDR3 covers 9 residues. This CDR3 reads CARLSTQYF. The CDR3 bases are TGTGCCAGGCTCTCGACCCAGTACTTC.

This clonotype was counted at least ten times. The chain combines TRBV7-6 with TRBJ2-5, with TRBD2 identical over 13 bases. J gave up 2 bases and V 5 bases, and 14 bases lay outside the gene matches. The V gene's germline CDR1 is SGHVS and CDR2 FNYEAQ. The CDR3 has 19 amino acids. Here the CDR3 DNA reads TGTGCCAGCAGCGTGCCGACTAGCGGGAGGTCCCTCTTTCAAGAGACCCAGTACTTC. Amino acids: CASSVPTSGRSLFQETQYF.

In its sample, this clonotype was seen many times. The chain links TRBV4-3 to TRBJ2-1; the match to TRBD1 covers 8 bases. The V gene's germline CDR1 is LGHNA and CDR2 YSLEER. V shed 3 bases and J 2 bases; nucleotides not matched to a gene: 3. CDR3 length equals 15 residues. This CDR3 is CASSHDRGPYNEQFF. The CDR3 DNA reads TGCGCCAGCAGCCATGACAGGGGCCCCTACAATGAGCAGTTCTTC.

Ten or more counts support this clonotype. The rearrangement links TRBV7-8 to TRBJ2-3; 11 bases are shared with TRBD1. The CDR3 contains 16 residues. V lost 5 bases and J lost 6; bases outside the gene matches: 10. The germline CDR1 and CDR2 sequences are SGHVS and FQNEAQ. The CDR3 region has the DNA TGTGCCAGCAGCCGACGGGGACAGGGGGTAAAGGATACGCAGTATTTT. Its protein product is CASSRRGQGVKDTQYF.

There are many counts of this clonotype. The CDR3 DNA reads as TGCGCCAGCAGCCAAGATGGTGACAATGAGCAGTTCTTC. Translation: CASSQDGDNEQFF. The V call is TRBV4-3, the J call TRBJ2-1; D call uncertain. This CDR3 region has 13 residues. V was clipped by 0 bases and J by 5 bases, with 5 bases between them. CDR1 is LGHNA and CDR2 is YSLEER in the germline V gene.

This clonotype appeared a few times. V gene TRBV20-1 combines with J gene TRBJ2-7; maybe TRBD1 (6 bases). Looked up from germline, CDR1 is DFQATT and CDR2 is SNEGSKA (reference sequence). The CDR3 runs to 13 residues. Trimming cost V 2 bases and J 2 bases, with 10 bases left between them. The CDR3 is CSARKTGTYEQYF. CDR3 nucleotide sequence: TGCAGTGCTAGAAAGACAGGAACCTACGAGCAGTACTTC.

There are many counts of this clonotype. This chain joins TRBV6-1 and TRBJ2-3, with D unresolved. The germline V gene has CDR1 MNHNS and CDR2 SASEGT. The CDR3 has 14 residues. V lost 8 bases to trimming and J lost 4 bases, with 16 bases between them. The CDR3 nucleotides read TGTGCCAGCTCAGAAGAGTTGGGGTCAGATACGCAGTATTTT. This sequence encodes CASSEELGSDTQYF.

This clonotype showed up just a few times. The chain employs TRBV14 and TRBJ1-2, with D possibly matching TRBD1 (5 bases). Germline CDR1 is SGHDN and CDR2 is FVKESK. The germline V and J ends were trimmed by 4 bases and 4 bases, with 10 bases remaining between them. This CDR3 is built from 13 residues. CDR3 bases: TGTGCCAGCAGCCTCTCGACAGCCTATGGCTACACCTTC. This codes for CASSLSTAYGYTF.